These T cell receptor beta chains were read from a single sample in a study of cytomegalovirus exposure and HLA in healthy donors. The data were produced by immunoSEQ multiplex PCR, yet TCRdb's version contains in-frame clones alone and is incomplete. The profile shows 100,000 to 120,000 clones, roughly three quarters of them singletons. The sequencing sample was made of PBMCs. The receptors derive from a male donor in good health and CMV-seronegative. The CDR3 runs from the conserved cysteine through the conserved F or W. The D gene is left open where the match is weak. Not every row has a clone size; where given, it reads once, few, many or a size class.

- | TRBJ1-1 | TRBV29-1 | - | CSVEREARNRVAFF | TGCAGCGTTGAACGGGAAGCCCGGAATCGTGTAGCTTTCTTT
- | TRBJ2-2 | TRBV7-9 | - | CASSLRATVGELFF | TGTGCCAGCAGCTTAAGAGCGACGGTCGGGGAGCTGTTTTTT
- | TRBJ2-1 | TRBV14 | once | CASSRFESSYNEQFF | TGTGCCAGCAGCCGTTTCGAGTCCTCCTACAATGAGCAGTTCTTC
TRBD1 | TRBJ1-2 | TRBV30 | - | CASDRERGGYTF | TGTGCCTCCGACAGGGAAAGGGGTGGCTACACCTTC
- | TRBJ1-2 | TRBV5-4 | few | CASTPHGGFDGYTF | TGTGCCAGCACCCCGCATGGTGGCTTCGATGGCTACACCTTC
TRBD1 | TRBJ2-7 | TRBV9 | - | CASSSPLGTGDYEQYF | TGTGCCAGCAGCTCTCCACTGGGAACAGGGGACTACGAGCAGTACTTC
- | TRBJ1-1 | TRBV5-4 | few | CASSLAGGPSVAFF | TGTGCCAGCAGCTTGGCGGGGGGTCCTTCGGTAGCTTTCTTT
- | TRBJ1-1 | TRBV25-1 | - | CASSESGYLPQAFF | TGTGCCAGCAGTGAATCGGGTTACCTACCCCAAGCTTTCTTT
TRBD2 | TRBJ2-2 | TRBV18 | few | CASHDQLAGWRSGELFF | TGTGCCAGCCATGACCAACTAGCGGGATGGAGATCCGGGGAGCTGTTTTTT
- | TRBJ1-2 | TRBV29-1 | - | CSVDPSGLAGYTF | TGCAGCGTTGACCCTTCAGGGCTTGCTGGCTACACCTTC
TRBD2 | TRBJ2-1 | TRBV10-3 | - | CAISYPPGLAGVHEQFF | TGTGCCATCAGTTACCCCCCCGGACTAGCGGGAGTTCATGAGCAGTTCTTC
- | TRBJ2-7 | TRBV6-5 | few | CASSLTGLNEQYF | TGTGCCAGCAGCCTGACAGGACTCAACGAGCAGTACTTC
TRBD2 | TRBJ2-7 | TRBV7-9 | - | CSSRTSGNYEQYF | TGTTCCAGCCGGACTAGCGGCAACTACGAGCAGTACTTC
- | TRBJ2-1 | TRBV9 | - | CASSVLSETYNEQFF | TGTGCCAGCAGCGTACTCAGCGAGACCTACAATGAGCAGTTCTTC
- | TRBJ2-2 | TRBV2 | - | CASSEALRQVNTGELFF | TGTGCCAGCAGTGAAGCGCTTCGGCAGGTGAACACCGGGGAGCTGTTTTTT
- | TRBJ1-3 | TRBV7-6 | - | CASSIGGTGNTIYF | TGTGCCAGCAGCATCGGCGGGACGGGAAACACCATATATTTT
TRBD1 | TRBJ2-7 | TRBV29-1 | - | CSVELFGTGGAEQYF | TGCAGCGTAGAACTTTTTGGGACAGGGGGCGCCGAGCAGTACTTC
TRBD2 | TRBJ2-3 | TRBV5-1 | - | CASTWSGRGSDTQYF | TGCGCCAGCACATGGAGCGGGAGAGGGTCAGATACGCAGTATTTT
TRBD1 | TRBJ2-2 | TRBV13 | - | CASRPQGVNTGELFF | TGTGCCAGCAGGCCTCAGGGGGTCAACACCGGGGAGCTGTTTTTT
TRBD2 | TRBJ2-5 | TRBV9 | once | CASSVSAGGVSETQYF | TGTGCCAGCAGCGTATCCGCGGGAGGAGTATCTGAGACCCAGTACTTC
TRBD1 | TRBJ1-5 | TRBV27 | - | CASSFRRGDQPQHF | TGTGCCAGCAGTTTCCGCAGGGGGGACCAGCCCCAGCATTTT
TRBD1 | TRBJ2-7 | TRBV5-4 | - | CASSSGTAYEQYF | TGTGCCAGCAGTTCCGGGACAGCCTACGAGCAGTACTTC
TRBD2 | TRBJ2-3 | TRBV4-1 | once | CASSQDGLADSTDTQYF | TGCGCCAGCAGCCAAGATGGCCTAGCGGATAGCACAGATACGCAGTATTTT
TRBD2 | TRBJ2-1 | TRBV11-1 | - | CASSLVGTTLNEQFF | TGTGCCAGCAGCTTAGTGGGGACTACTCTCAATGAGCAGTTCTTC